This passage covers 9 T cell receptor beta chains from one sample sequenced in a study of shared clonotypes between healthy human individuals. Sequenced by immunoSEQ multiplex PCR; TCRdb stores in-frame clones only, minus some. The sample carries millions of clones, around 95% recorded once. Material for sequencing was naive CD4+ T cells sorted from blood. As to subset: CD45RA+ positively selected. The receptors were sampled from a young man in good health.

In its sample, this clone was seen once. The chain uses TRBV7-2 and TRBJ1-5; no clear D. Germline assignment: CDR1 SGHTA and CDR2 FQGNSA. V was cut by 3 bases and J by 4 bases, with 7 bases left in between. This CDR3 comprises 13 residues. The CDR3 bases are TGTGCCAGCAGCTTTTACCAGAATCAGCCCCAGCATTTT. Translated, it gives CASSFYQNQPQHF.

This clone was observed a single time. The V and J genes are TRBV4-1 and TRBJ2-7; D is perhaps TRBD1 (7 bases). The CDR3 is 16 amino acids. Trimming took 0 bases from V and 3 from J, leaving 15 bases between them. The V gene's germline CDR1 is MGHRA and CDR2 YSYEKL. The CDR3 DNA sequence: TGCGCCAGCAGCCAAGAAAGACAGGGAGGAAACTACGAGCAGTACTTC. Translation gives CASSQERQGGNYEQYF.

This clone was observed once. Here the CDR3 DNA reads TGCGCCAGCAGCCTAGGGACAGGGGAATCCAATGAGCAGTTCTTC. Amino acid sequence: CASSLGTGESNEQFF. The chain links TRBV5-1 to TRBJ2-1; 10 positions match TRBD1. V was clipped by 4 bases and J by 6 bases; unmatched bases: 7. CDR3 length: 15 amino acids. Germline assignment: CDR1 SGHRS and CDR2 YFSETQ.

This chain joins TRBV30 and TRBJ1-1, with TRBD1 matching 7 bases. Germline assignment: CDR1 GTSNPN and CDR2 SVGIG (reference sequence). The CDR3 consists of 14 residues. The junction had 8 bases not matched to a gene; V was cut back by 3 bases and J by 4 bases. The CDR3 sequence is CAWSLTGMGTEAFF. CDR3 DNA: TGTGCCTGGAGCTTGACAGGGATGGGCACTGAAGCTTTCTTT.

To note about this clone: Other DNA sequences within the sample encode an identical CDR3. The chain has TRBV18 and TRBJ2-7; D remains ambiguous. V was pared by 3 bases and J by 4 bases, with 13 bases between. Germline CDR1 reads KGHSH; CDR2 reads LQKENI. The CDR3 runs 14 residues. The CDR3 DNA sequence: TGTGCCAGCTCACCTGGCAGAGTGTCGTACGAGCAGTACTTC. It translates to CASSPGRVSYEQYF.

The rearrangement uses TRBV30 and TRBJ1-4, with D possibly being TRBD1 (5 bases). The CDR3 loop spans 14 amino acids. Germline V lookup: CDR1 GTSNPN, CDR2 SVGIG (reference sequence). Trimming left V 7 bases short and J 7 bases short, with 19 bases between. The CDR3 nucleotides are TGTGCCTCCGAGGGACCAGGGTTACGTGAAAAACTGTTTTTT. This encodes CASEGPGLREKLFF.

This clone was seen a handful of times. V usage is TRBV6-6 and J usage is TRBJ2-1; D remains unclear. The CDR3 is made up of 11 amino acids. Germline CDR1 reads MNHNY; CDR2 reads SVGAGI (reference sequence). The germline V and J ends were trimmed by 6 bases and 12 bases, with 12 bases remaining between them. CDR3 DNA: TGTGCCAGCAGGGCCAGTGGAGTGCAGTTCTTC. Translation gives CASRASGVQFF.

With respect to this clone: The sample holds other DNA sequences that translate to the same CDR3. V is TRBV9 and J is TRBJ1-6, with 7 positions matching TRBD1. The CDR3 sequence is 15 residues long. CDR1 and CDR2 (germline): SGDLS, YYNGEE. V shed 0 bases, J shed 5 bases, and the junction held 2 bases outside the gene matches. The CDR3 DNA reads TGTGCCAGCAGCGTAGCTGGGACAGATAATTCACCCCTCCACTTT. This translates into CASSVAGTDNSPLHF.

This clone was seen just once. Other DNA sequences in this specimen translate into the identical CDR3. The gene calls are TRBV18 and TRBJ1-1; perhaps TRBD1 as D (6 bases). The CDR3 consists of 13 residues. V lost 0 bases, J lost 4 bases, and 6 bases lay in between. Germline CDR1 and CDR2: KGHSH and LQKENI. CDR3 amino acids: CASSPPGATEAFF. CDR3 in DNA: TGTGCCAGCTCACCACCGGGGGCCACTGAAGCTTTCTTT.